One and the same sample provided the 26 T cell receptor beta chains below, sequenced in a study of blood T cells in healthy people across ages. Alongside a J-beta primer mix, a sample-barcoded 5' primer served in a second PCR lasting about 7 to 12 cycles. TCRdb analysed the 5' RACE reads with MiXCR anew, one entry per CDR3 protein. The data show about 730,000 distinct CDR3 sequences, 35% to 45% seen once. Sequenced material: blood. The receptors originated from a woman aged 55-69 years in good health.

The chain uses TRBV29-1 and TRBJ1-1, with D possibly being TRBD1 (6 bases). There are 17 residues in the CDR3. The germline CDR1 and CDR2 sequences are SQVTM and ANQGSEA. V was shortened by 2 bases and J by 0 bases, with 19 bases between the two germline ends. In nucleotides, the CDR3 is TGCAGCGTTGAAAGTTTGGTGCAGGGGCCCCTGAACACTGAAGCTTTCTTT. Translating it yields CSVESLVQGPLNTEAFF.

This clonotype has only one observation. The rearrangement uses TRBV4-2 and TRBJ1-5; D may be TRBD1 (5 bases). The length of the CDR3 is 15 residues. Germline V gives CDR1 LGHNA, CDR2 YNFKEQ. Trimming pared 3 bases from V and 0 bases from J, leaving 9 bases between. CDR3 sequence (DNA): TGTGCCAGCAGCCAGATTGACAGTAGCAATCAGCCCCAGCATTTT. It specifies CASSQIDSSNQPQHF.

A remark on this clonotype: A much larger clone differs from this one at a single base, so this may be a read error. The chain has TRBV29-1 and TRBJ2-5; possible D gene TRBD2, 6 bases. CDR3 length equals 14 residues. In germline, CDR1 is SQVTM, CDR2 ANQGSEA. This CDR3 reads CSVEIRDSWETRYF. The CDR3 DNA follows: TGCAGCGTTGAGATCCGGGACTCCTGGGAGACCCGGTACTTC.

About this clonotype itself: A much larger clone differs by one base, so this may be a read error. This CDR3 is CANRGGSSGANVLTF. The CDR3 coding sequence is TGTGCCAACAGGGGAGGTTCCTCTGGGGCCAACGTCCTGACTTTC. The chain uses TRBV28 and TRBJ2-6, with D possibly matching TRBD1 (7 bases). V was clipped by 10 bases and J by 0 bases, with 13 bases between them. The CDR3 is 15 residues long. Germline loops: CDR1 MDHEN, CDR2 SYDVKM.

V usage is TRBV7-2 and J usage is TRBJ2-2; 8 nucleotides align to TRBD2. With V trimmed by 5 bases and J by 3 bases, 8 bases remained unmatched. Looked up from germline, CDR1 is SGHTA and CDR2 is FQGNSA. This CDR3 has 16 residues. The CDR3 DNA reads TGTGCCAGCAGCCCATGGGGGACTAGAGACACCGGGGAGCTGTTTTTT. It yields the protein CASSPWGTRDTGELFF.

This clonotype was seen a few times. The rearrangement links TRBV11-2 to TRBJ2-7; D could derive from TRBD1 or TRBD2 (7 bases each). This CDR3 is 16 amino acids long. CDR1 and CDR2 from the germline V gene are SGHAT and FQNNGV. The V end was cut by 3 bases, the J end by 2 bases, with 17 bases between. The chain's CDR3 is CASSFSPGGATYEQYF. Written as DNA, the CDR3 is TGTGCCAGCAGCTTTAGCCCAGGGGGGGCCACCTACGAGCAGTACTTC.

J is TRBJ1-5 and V is TRBV7-2; D is uncertain. Per germline, CDR1 SGHTA and CDR2 FQGNSA. Trimming stripped 3 bases from V and 2 bases from J, with 8 bases between. This CDR3 region has 14 residues. CDR3: CASSFKRGNQPQHF. The CDR3 DNA sequence: TGTGCCAGCAGCTTTAAAAGGGGCAATCAGCCCCAGCATTTT.

Points on this clonotype: With a much larger clone just one base away, this may be a read error. The chain is built from TRBV2 and TRBJ1-6; no clear D. Germline CDR1 reads SNHLY; CDR2 reads FYNNEI. V lost 2 bases and J 0 bases, leaving 5 bases between the germline ends. CDR3 size: 15 residues. CDR3 protein: CASSESCSYNSPLHF. The CDR3 DNA reads TGTGCCAGCAGTGAATCTTGCTCCTATAATTCACCCCTCCACTTT. Looking up the rest from reference TRBV2 and TRBJ1-6 gives the full variable domain: EPEVTQTPSHQVTQMGQEVILRCVPISNHLYFYWYRQILGQKVEFLVSFYNNEISEKSEIFDDQFSVERPDGSNFTLKIRSTKLEDSAMYFCASSESCSYNSPLHFGNGTRLTVT.

This sequence joins TRBV6-2 or TRBV6-3 and TRBJ2-1, with 7 bases matching TRBD2. From germline, CDR1 is MNHEY and CDR2 SVGEGT. CDR3 length: 15 amino acids. V lost 6 bases and J lost 1; bases outside the gene matches: 6. This chain's CDR3 is CASSRDYFSYNEQFF. CDR3 DNA sequence: TGTGCCAGCAGCCGGGACTACTTTTCCTACAATGAGCAGTTCTTC.

Notes on this clonotype: A read error is possible here, since a much larger clone lies one base away. This rearrangement joins TRBV7-2 to TRBJ2-1; tentative D call: TRBD1 (8 bases). The germline gives CDR1 SGHTA, CDR2 FQGNSA. Trimming shortened V by 5 bases and J by 10 bases, and 18 bases separated the two germline ends. The CDR3 contains 14 residues. CDR3 region: CASSLKTGDYEQFF. As DNA, the CDR3 is TGTGCCAGCAGCCTCAAGACAGGGGACTACGAGCAGTTCTTC.

This clonotype was seen just once. J is TRBJ2-5 and V is TRBV25-1, with a possible D match to TRBD2 (5 bases). The germline V gene has CDR1 MGHDK and CDR2 SYGVNS. Trimming cost V 3 bases and J 11 bases, with 13 bases left between them. This CDR3 region has 12 residues. The CDR3 DNA reads as TGTGCCAGCAGTGAGCTCCCCTGGGAGCAGTACTTC. Its translation is CASSELPWEQYF. Using reference TRBV25-1 and TRBJ2-5 for the parts outside the CDR3, the full variable domain is EADIYQTPRYLVIGTGKKITLECSQTMGHDKMYWYQQDPGMELHLIHYSYGVNSTEKGDLSSESTVSRIRTEHFPLTLESARPSHTSQYLCASSELPWEQYFGPGTRLLVL.

The chain joins TRBV11-2 to TRBJ1-5, with 7 bases aligning to TRBD1. Germline loops: CDR1 SGHAT, CDR2 FQNNGV. The CDR3 covers 15 residues. With 5 bases clipped from V and 3 bases from J, the junction kept 7 bases outside the gene matches. Here the CDR3 reads CASSPTGAFNQPQHF. CDR3 DNA sequence: TGTGCCAGCAGCCCAACAGGGGCTTTCAATCAGCCCCAGCATTTT. Full variable domain (missing parts from reference TRBV11-2 and TRBJ1-5): EAGVAQSPRYKIIEKRQSVAFWCNPISGHATLYWYQQILGQGPKLLIQFQNNGVVDDSQLPKDRFSAERLKGVDSTLKIQPAKLEDSAVYLCASSPTGAFNQPQHFGDGTRLSIL.

The chain couples TRBV20-1 to TRBJ2-5; the D call may be TRBD1 or TRBD2 (6 bases each). The CDR3 length is 13 residues. The V gene's germline CDR1 is DFQATT and CDR2 SNEGSKA (reference sequence). Trimming took 6 bases from V and 6 from J, leaving 17 bases between them. The CDR3 DNA follows: TGCAGTGCCCCCGGAGGGGGGATGAAGACCCAGTACTTC. Protein sequence: CSAPGGGMKTQYF.

The CDR3 loop is CSAGVAGDRGELFF. The DNA of the CDR3 is TGCAGTGCCGGGGTAGCGGGAGATCGCGGGGAGCTGTTTTTT. The chain employs TRBV20-1 and TRBJ2-2; TRBD2 agrees at 9 bases. The CDR3 length is 14 residues. V shed 6 bases, J shed 7 bases, and the junction held 9 bases outside the gene matches. The germline CDR1 and CDR2 sequences are DFQATT and SNEGSKA (reference sequence).

This clonotype has only a few counts. The chain uses TRBV12-3 or TRBV12-4 and TRBJ2-3; D uncertain. Trimming pared 3 bases from V and 0 bases from J, leaving 10 bases between. This CDR3 is built from 15 residues. The CDR3 spells CASSFLALSTDTQYF. In DNA, the CDR3 is TGTGCCAGCAGTTTTCTGGCGCTAAGCACAGATACGCAGTATTTT.

With respect to this clonotype: One end of the junction does not line up with germline, which may come from a read error. The J gene is TRBJ1-6, the V gene TRBV7-9; D is ambiguous. The length of the CDR3 is 14 residues. CDR1 and CDR2 from the germline V gene are SEHNR and FQNEAQ (reference sequence). The DNA of the CDR3 is TGTGCCAGCAGCGCGGGAGGCGATAATTTACCCCTCCACTTT. Translating it yields CASSAGGDNLPLHF.

In this sample, this clonotype turned up a few times. V is TRBV6-5 and J is TRBJ2-1; 10 bases align to TRBD2. The germline V gene has CDR1 MNHEY and CDR2 SVGAGI. The CDR3 contains 16 residues. Unmatched junction bases numbered 9, after V lost 0 bases and J lost 10 bases. The CDR3 loop is CASSYSASGSQHEQFF. CDR3 in DNA: TGTGCCAGCAGTTACTCCGCTAGCGGGAGCCAACACGAGCAGTTCTTC.

On this clonotype itself: A much larger clone is a single base away; this may be a read error. The rearrangement joins TRBV29-1 to TRBJ2-7, with 8 nucleotides matching TRBD1. This CDR3 contains 14 residues. CDR1 and CDR2 from the germline V gene are SQVTM and ANQGSEA. CDR3 residues: CNVRSGGISYEQYF. CDR3 nucleotides: TGCAACGTTCGGTCAGGGGGCATTTCCTACGAGCAGTACTTC.

There are a few counts of this clonotype. This chain connects TRBV10-3 to TRBJ1-1; D not resolved. CDR1 is ENHRY and CDR2 is SYGVKD in the germline V gene. Trimming took off 7 bases at V and 0 bases at J, with 12 bases between the two ends. The CDR3 length is 14 residues. As DNA, the CDR3 is TGTGCCATCAAGGCGGAGGTCATGAACACTGAAGCTTTCTTT. Its protein is CAIKAEVMNTEAFF.

This clonotype has more than one count but fewer than ten. This may be a read error: a much more frequent sequence differs by one nucleotide. V and J are TRBV12-3 or TRBV12-4 and TRBJ1-2; D is unresolved. There are 13 residues in the CDR3. DNA of the CDR3: TGTACCAGCAGTTTGCTGGGAAACTATGGCTACACCTTC. Translated, it gives CTSSLLGNYGYTF.

This clonotype was seen only a few times. J is TRBJ2-3 and V is TRBV6-5, with D tentatively TRBD1 or TRBD2 (5 bases each). Trimming cost V 2 bases and J 5 bases, with 8 bases left between them. Germline CDR1 MNHEY, CDR2 SVGAGI. CDR3 length: 13 residues. The CDR3 region has the DNA TGTGCCAGCAGTTACGGGGACCGAGATACGCAGTATTTT. Amino acid sequence: CASSYGDRDTQYF.

The rearrangement joins TRBV4-2 to TRBJ1-6; no firm D call. Trimming cost V 5 bases and J 0 bases, with 11 bases left between them. From germline, CDR1 is LGHNA and CDR2 YNFKEQ. This CDR3 is built from 16 residues. As DNA, the CDR3 is TGTGCCAGCAGCGCGACCGAAAGCTCCTATAATTCACCCCTCCACTTT. Translating it yields CASSATESSYNSPLHF.

The chain has TRBV3-1 and TRBJ2-3; 10 nucleotides agree with TRBD1. This CDR3 has 20 residues. The ends lost 1 base at V and 1 base at J; junction bases unmatched: 14. CDR1 and CDR2 (germline): LGHDT, YNNKEL (reference sequence). The CDR3 spells CASSQVEGQGLGLRTDTQYF. The CDR3 bases are TGTGCCAGCAGCCAAGTCGAGGGACAGGGGCTTGGGCTTCGCACAGATACGCAGTATTTT.

As to this clonotype: Given the absence of the conserved phenylalanine or tryptophan at the CDR3 end, a read error is likely. The chain combines TRBV12-3 or TRBV12-4 with TRBJ2-3; 8 nucleotides agree with TRBD2. The ends lost 1 base at V and 6 bases at J; junction bases unmatched: 6. The CDR3 is 15 amino acids. CDR3 nucleotide sequence: TGTGCCAGCAGTTTAGGTGGACAGCGGGGGGATACGCAGTATTCT. Protein product: CASSLGGQRGDTQYS.

The V call is TRBV20-1, the J call TRBJ2-7; 8 bases fit TRBD2. The V segment lost 2 bases and the J segment 4 bases; nucleotides outside the gene matches: 10. In germline, CDR1 is DFQATT, CDR2 SNEGSKA (reference sequence). This CDR3 contains 15 residues. The CDR3 reads CSARQTSEGVYEQYF. CDR3 sequence (DNA): TGCAGTGCTAGACAGACTAGCGAGGGGGTGTACGAGCAGTACTTC.

This chain connects TRBV5-4 to TRBJ2-7; 8 bases are shared with TRBD2. With V trimmed by 4 bases and J by 3 bases, 12 bases remained unmatched. The CDR3 length is 16 residues. Germline-derived CDR1 and CDR2 are SGHNT and YYREEE (reference sequence). The CDR3 DNA reads as TGTGCCAGCAGCGCCGGGGGGGGCGCCAGTAACTACGAGCAGTACTTC. This gives the protein CASSAGGGASNYEQYF.